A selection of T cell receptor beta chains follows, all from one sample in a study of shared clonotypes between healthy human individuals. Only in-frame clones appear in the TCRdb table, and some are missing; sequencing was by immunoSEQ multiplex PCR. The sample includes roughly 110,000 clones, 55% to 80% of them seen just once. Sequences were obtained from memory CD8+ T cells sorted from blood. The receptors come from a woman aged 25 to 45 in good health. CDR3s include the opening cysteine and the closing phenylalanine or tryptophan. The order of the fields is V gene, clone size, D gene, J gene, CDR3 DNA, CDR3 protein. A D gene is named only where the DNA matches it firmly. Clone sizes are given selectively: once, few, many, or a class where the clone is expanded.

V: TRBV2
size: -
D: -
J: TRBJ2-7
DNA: TGTGCCAGCAGCAAGGGACCGTTGTACGAGCAGTACTTC
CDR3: CASSKGPLYEQYF

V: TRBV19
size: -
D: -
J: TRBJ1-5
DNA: TGTGCCAGTAGTATGGCAGTCAATAGCAATCAGCCCCAGCATTTT
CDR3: CASSMAVNSNQPQHF

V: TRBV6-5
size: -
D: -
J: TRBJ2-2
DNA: TGTGCCAGCAGTCGTACGGGCACCGGGGAGCTGTTTTTT
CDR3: CASSRTGTGELFF

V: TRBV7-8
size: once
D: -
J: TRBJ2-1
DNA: TGTGCCAGCAGCTTAGGTCCAGGGGCCTACAATGAGCAGTTCTTC
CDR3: CASSLGPGAYNEQFF

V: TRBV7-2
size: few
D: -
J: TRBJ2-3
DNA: TGTGCCAGCAGCCTAGACTACCTTAGCACAGATACGCAGTATTTT
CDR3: CASSLDYLSTDTQYF

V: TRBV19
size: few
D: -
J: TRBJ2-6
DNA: TGTGCCAGTAGTTTTGCCCTAGAGGGGCCCGTTGACTCTGGGGCCAACGTCCTGACTTTC
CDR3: CASSFALEGPVDSGANVLTF

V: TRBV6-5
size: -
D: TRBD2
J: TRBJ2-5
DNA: TGTGCCAGCAGTTCGGCGGGAGAATATGAGACCCAGTACTTC
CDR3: CASSSAGEYETQYF

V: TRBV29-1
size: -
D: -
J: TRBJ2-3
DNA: TGCAGCGCCGCGCGAGGGCCGACAGATACGCAGTATTTT
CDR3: CSAARGPTDTQYF

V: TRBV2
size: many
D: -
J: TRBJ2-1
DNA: TGTGCCAGCAGTGAAGGGTCCTTGGGGGTCAATGAGCAGTTCTTC
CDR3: CASSEGSLGVNEQFF

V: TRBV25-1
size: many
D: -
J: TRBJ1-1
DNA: TGTGCCAGCAGTGAAGTGGCGGTAGGCACTGAAGCTTTCTTT
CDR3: CASSEVAVGTEAFF

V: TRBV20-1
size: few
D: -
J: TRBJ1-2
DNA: TGCAGTGCTAAACAGGGAATGCGCTACACCTTC
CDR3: CSAKQGMRYTF

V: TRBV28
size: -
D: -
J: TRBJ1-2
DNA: TGTGCCAGCAGTTTGGCGGGCTATGGCTACACCTTC
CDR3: CASSLAGYGYTF

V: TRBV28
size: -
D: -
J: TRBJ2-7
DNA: TGTGCCAGCAAGCTTCCAGGGGAGACCTACGAGCAGTACTTC
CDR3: CASKLPGETYEQYF

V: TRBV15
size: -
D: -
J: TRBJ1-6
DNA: TGTGCCACCAGCCGCAGGCGCGGTTCACCCCTCCACTTT
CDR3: CATSRRRGSPLHF

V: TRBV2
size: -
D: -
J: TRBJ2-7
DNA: TGTGCCAGCAGTTACGCCCGGGGGCGTCTCGAGCAGTACTTC
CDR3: CASSYARGRLEQYF

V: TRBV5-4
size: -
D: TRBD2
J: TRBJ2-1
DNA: TGTGCCAGCAGCCCAGCATGGGGACTAGCGGGAGATGAGCAGTTCTTC
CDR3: CASSPAWGLAGDEQFF

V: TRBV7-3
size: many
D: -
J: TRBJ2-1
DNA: TGTGCCAGCAGCTCCCCCAACGTGGGTGAGCAGTTCTTC
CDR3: CASSSPNVGEQFF

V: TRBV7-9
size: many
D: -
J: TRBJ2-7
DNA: TGTGCCAGCAGCTCCTTGTTCGGGACATTCTACGAGCAGTACTTC
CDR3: CASSSLFGTFYEQYF

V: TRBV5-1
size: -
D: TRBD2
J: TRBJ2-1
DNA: TGCGCCAGCAGCTTGGCCGGGCTAGCGGGAGAGAATGAGCAGTTCTTC
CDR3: CASSLAGLAGENEQFF

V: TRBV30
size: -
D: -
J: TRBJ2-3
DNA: TGTGCCTGGAGCCGCGGGTCCATCCAAACAGATACGCAGTATTTT
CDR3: CAWSRGSIQTDTQYF

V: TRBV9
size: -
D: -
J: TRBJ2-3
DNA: TGTGCCAGCAGCGTAGCTGGTGCGGGTGATACGCAGTATTTT
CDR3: CASSVAGAGDTQYF

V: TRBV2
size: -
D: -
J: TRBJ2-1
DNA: TGTGCCAGCAGTGAATGGGAGTACAATGAGCAGTTCTTC
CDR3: CASSEWEYNEQFF

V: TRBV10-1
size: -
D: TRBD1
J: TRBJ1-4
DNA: TGCGCCAGCAGTTCCGGGACAGGGAGTGAAAAACTGTTTTTT
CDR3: CASSSGTGSEKLFF

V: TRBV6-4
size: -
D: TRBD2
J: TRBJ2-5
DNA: TGTGCCAGCAGTGCCGAAAGCGGGAGGCAAGAGACCCAGTACTTC
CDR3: CASSAESGRQETQYF

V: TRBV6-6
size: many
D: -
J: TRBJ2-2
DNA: TGTGCCAGCAGTTACTTCGAGGAAGTGAGCGGGGAGCTGTTTTTT
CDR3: CASSYFEEVSGELFF

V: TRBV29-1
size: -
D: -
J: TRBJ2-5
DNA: TGCAGCGTTGAGGACTCCCCAGGGGAGACCCAGTACTTC
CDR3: CSVEDSPGETQYF

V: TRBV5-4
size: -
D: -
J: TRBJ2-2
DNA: TGTGCCAGCAGCATGCCATTTTCCACCGGGGAGCTGTTTTTT
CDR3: CASSMPFSTGELFF

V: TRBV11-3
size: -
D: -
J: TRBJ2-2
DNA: TGTGCCAGCTCTAGGGGGAGTTCGAACACCGGGGAGCTGTTTTTT
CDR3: CASSRGSSNTGELFF

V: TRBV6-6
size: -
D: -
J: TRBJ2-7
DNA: TGTGCCAGCAGTTCAGGACGCTCTTTCTCCTACGAGCAGTACTTC
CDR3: CASSSGRSFSYEQYF

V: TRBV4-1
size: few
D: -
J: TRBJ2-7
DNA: TGCGCCAGCAGCCAAGTGTCTGCCTACGAGCAGTACTTC
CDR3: CASSQVSAYEQYF

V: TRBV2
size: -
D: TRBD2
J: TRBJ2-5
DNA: TGTGCCAGCAGTGAAAGGTGGACTAGCGGGAGCACGGAGACCCAGTACTTC
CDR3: CASSERWTSGSTETQYF

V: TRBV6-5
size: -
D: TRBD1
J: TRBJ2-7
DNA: TGTGCCAGCAGCTCCCCGGGGACAGGGTGGGGTGAGCAGTACTTC
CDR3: CASSSPGTGWGEQYF

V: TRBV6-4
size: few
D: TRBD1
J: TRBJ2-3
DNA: TGTGCCAGCAGTACAGGGGCCGGAGATACGCAGTATTTT
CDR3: CASSTGAGDTQYF

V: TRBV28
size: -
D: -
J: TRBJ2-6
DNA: TGTGCCAGCCGCTCTCGATGGAGATCTGGGGCCAACGTCCTGACTTTC
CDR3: CASRSRWRSGANVLTF

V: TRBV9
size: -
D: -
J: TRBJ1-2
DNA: TGTGCCAGCAGCGTGAGACCCTACTACAGGGTTGCCCATGGCTACACCTTC
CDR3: CASSVRPYYRVAHGYTF

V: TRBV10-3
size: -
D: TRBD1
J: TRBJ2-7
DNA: TGTGCCATCAGTGAACTGGTCAGGGGGACCTACGAGCAGTACTTC
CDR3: CAISELVRGTYEQYF

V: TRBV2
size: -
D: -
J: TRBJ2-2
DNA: TGTGCCGCTTTATACAAGGGGGGGGAGCTGTTTTTT
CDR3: CAALYKGGELFF

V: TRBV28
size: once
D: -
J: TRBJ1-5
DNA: TGTGCCAGCAGGGCAGGGATCGGCAATCAGCCCCAGCATTTT
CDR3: CASRAGIGNQPQHF

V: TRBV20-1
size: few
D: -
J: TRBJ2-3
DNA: TGCAGTGTTAAACCGGGCCTTTTTTTGTATTTT
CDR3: CSVKPGLFLYF

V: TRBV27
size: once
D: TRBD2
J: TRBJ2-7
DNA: TGTGCCAGCAGTTTGGATGGGAGGGCCGCCGAGCAGTACTTC
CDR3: CASSLDGRAAEQYF

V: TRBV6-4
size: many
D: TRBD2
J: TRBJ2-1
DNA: TGTGCCAGCAGTGAATCTCCGGGACTAGCGGGGAATGAGCAGTTCTTC
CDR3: CASSESPGLAGNEQFF

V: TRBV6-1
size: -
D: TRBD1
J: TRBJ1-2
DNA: TGTGCCAGTACGACAGGGGGCGTTGGATATGGCTACACCTTC
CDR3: CASTTGGVGYGYTF

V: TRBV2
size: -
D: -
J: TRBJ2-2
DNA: TGTGCCAGCGGGACGCCAAGGACTGACGAAAACACCGGGGAGCTGTTTTTT
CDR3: CASGTPRTDENTGELFF

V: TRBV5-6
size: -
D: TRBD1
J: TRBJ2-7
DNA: TGTGCCAGCAGCTGGGGACAGGGATCCTACGAGCAGTACTTC
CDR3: CASSWGQGSYEQYF

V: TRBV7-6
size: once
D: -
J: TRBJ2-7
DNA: TGTGCCAGCAGCCGCCTCCCCGGAGGGCAGTACTTC
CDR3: CASSRLPGGQYF

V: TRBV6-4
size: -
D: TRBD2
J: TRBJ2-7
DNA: TGTGCCAGCAGTCCGAGGGAGGGTATGGGGGAGCAGTACTTC
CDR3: CASSPREGMGEQYF

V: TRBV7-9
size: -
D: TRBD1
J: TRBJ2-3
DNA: TGTGCCAGCAGCCGCAGACAGGGCCCCACAGATACGCAGTATTTT
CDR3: CASSRRQGPTDTQYF

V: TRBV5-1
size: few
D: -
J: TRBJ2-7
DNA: TGCGCCAGCAGCTTACGTCCAAACAGCTATACCTACGAGCAGTACTTC
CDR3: CASSLRPNSYTYEQYF

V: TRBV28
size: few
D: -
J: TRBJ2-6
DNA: TGTGCCCGAGAGGAGGGTAAGGGGGTATCTGGGGCCAACGTCCTGACTTTC
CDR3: CAREEGKGVSGANVLTF

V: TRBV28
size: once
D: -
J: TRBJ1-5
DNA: TGTGCCAGCAGTTTACAGGGCGTGAATAGCAATCAGCCCCAGCATTTT
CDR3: CASSLQGVNSNQPQHF

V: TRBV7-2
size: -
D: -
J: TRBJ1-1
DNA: TGTGCCAGCAGCCAGCCCTGGGCAGGGAGCAACATGAACACTGAAGCTTTCTTT
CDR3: CASSQPWAGSNMNTEAFF

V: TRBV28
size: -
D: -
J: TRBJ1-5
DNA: TGTGCCAGCAGTTTTGAAGGGGGTTATCAGCCCCAGCATTTT
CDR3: CASSFEGGYQPQHF

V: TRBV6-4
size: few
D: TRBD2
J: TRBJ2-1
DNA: TGTGCCAGCAGCGCCGGGACTAGCGATTTAAGTGAGCAGTTCTTC
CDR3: CASSAGTSDLSEQFF

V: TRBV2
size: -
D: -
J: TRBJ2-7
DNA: TGTGCCAGCAAGGGACCCACCAGGGGCGAGCAGTACTTC
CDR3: CASKGPTRGEQYF

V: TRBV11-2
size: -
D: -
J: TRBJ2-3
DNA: TGTGCGTTAGGGAGTGGATACACAGATACGCAGTATTTT
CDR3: CALGSGYTDTQYF

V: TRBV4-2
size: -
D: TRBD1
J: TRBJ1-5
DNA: TGTGCCAGCAGCCCCTCTGGACAGGGCAATCAGCCCCAGCATTTT
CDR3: CASSPSGQGNQPQHF

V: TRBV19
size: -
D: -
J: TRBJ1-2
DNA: TGTGCCAGTAGTATACGTTGGCGGTATGGCTACACCTTC
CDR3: CASSIRWRYGYTF